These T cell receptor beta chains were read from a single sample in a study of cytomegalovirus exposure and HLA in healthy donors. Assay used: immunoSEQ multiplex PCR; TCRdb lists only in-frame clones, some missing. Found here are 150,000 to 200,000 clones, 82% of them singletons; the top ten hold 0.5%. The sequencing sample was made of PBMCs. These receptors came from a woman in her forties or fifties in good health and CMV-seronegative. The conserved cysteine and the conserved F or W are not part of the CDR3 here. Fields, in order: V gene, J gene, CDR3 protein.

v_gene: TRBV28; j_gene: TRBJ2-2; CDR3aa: ASSLLTGTGTLLNTGELF
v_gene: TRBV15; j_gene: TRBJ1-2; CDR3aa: ATSRDRANYGYT
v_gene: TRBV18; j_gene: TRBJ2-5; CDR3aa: ASSPGGLVNMQY
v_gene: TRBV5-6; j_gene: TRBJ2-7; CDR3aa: ASSLVASEQY
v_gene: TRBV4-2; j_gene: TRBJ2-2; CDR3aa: ASSQEALVPGELF
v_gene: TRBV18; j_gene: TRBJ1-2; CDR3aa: ASSPGDRAYGYT
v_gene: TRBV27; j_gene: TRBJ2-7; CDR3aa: ASSLNGGDEQY
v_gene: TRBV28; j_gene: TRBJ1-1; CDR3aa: ASTKYTEAF
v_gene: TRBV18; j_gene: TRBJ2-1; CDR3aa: ASSPPTGTSGRGSSYNEQF
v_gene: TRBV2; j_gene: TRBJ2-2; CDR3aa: ASSALTGELF
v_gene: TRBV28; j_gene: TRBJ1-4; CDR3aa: ASRGAGTSNEKLF
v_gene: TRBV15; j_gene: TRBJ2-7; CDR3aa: ATSFRGTYEQY
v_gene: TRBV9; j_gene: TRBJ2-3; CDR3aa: ASGGAASTDTQY
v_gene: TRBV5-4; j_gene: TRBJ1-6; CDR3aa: ASSFNRGSINSPLH
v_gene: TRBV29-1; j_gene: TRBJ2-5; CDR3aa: SVESLRVEGETQY
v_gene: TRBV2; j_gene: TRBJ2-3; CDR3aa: ASSEEREGPDTQY
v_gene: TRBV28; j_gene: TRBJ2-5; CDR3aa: ASSPRGSGGGWETQY
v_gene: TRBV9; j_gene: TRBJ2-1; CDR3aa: ASSVSRGQYNEQF
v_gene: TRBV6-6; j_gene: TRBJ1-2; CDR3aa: ASSYSSRNYGYT
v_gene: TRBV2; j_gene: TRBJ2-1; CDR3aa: ASRTNLYGAEQF
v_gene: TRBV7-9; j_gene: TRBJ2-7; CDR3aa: ASSLGGGGAYEQY
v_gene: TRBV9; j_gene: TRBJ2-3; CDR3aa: ASSVVGRETDTQY
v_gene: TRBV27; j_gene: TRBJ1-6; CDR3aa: ASTQSWSSYNSPLH
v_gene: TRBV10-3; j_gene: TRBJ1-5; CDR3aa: AISDYRGDGNQPQH
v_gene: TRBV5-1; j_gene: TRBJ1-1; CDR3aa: ASSLVGQGANEAF
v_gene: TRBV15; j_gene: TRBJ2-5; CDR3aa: ATQGLARETQY
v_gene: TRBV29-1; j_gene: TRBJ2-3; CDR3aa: SVWTGTDTQY
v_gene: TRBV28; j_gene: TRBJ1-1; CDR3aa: ASSLAGRQAF
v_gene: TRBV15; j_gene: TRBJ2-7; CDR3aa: ATSLTGVYEQY
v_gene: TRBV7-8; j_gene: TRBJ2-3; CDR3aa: ASSLMGVSAETQY
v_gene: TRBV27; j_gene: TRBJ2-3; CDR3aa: ASSLLKGDSTDTQY
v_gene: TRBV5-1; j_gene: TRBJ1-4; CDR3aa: ASSLSPGEKLF
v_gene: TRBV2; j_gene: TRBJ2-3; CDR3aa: ASSAGKRDTQY
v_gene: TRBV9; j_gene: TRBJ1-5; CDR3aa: ASSVDQGLQPQH
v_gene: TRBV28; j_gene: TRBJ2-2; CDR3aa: ASSLTTGELF
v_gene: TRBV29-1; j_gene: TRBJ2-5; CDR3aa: SVEVGQGAQY
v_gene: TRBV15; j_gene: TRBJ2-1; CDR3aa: ATSGGLNEQF
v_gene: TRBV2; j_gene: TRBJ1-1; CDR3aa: ASNRGGETEAF
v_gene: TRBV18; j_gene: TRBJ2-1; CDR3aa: ASSKPGTRGGNEQF
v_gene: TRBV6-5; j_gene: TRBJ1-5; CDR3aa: ASSNTGVRQPQH
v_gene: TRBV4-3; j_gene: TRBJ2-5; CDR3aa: ASSQGAGKETQY
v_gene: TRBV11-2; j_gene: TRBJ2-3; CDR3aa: ASSKPSFGTDTQY
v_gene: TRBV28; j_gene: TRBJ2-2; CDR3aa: ASSSHSGGAYTGELF
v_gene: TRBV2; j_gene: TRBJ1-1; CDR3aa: ASGGQRYEAF
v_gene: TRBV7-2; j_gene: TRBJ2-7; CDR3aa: ASSLLWDRVSEQY
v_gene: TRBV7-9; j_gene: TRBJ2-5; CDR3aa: ASSRTPEETQY
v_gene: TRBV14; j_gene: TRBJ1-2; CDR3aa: ASSPDRGRGYT
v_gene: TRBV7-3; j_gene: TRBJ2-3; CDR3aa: ASSLTESTDTQY
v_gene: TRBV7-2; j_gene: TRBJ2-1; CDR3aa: ASSMDNLEQF
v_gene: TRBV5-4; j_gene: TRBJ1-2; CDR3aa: ASSLRDSNGYT
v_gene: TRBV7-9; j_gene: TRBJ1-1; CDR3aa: ASSEDRKNTEAF
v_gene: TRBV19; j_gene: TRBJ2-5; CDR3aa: ASSIWTSGGFETQY
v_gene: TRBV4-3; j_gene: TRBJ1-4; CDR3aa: ASSQTTDRTTNEKLF
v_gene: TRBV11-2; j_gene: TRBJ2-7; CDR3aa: AARREWGEQY
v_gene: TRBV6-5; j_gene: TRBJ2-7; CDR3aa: ASSYTSGSYEQY
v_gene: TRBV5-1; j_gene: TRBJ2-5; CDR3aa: ASSLMGDQETQY